This entry features one TCR beta chain sequence. These data come from a study of molecular identifiers for immune sequencing clone quantification. This CDR3 contains 14 residues. Germline V gives CDR1 ENHRY, CDR2 SYGVKD. The V end lost 0 bases, the J end lost 3 bases, and 9 bases lay between the germline ends. Isolation of naive CD8 T cells was achieved by sorting on a CD8+CD4-CCR7+CD45RA+ phenotype. TCRdb fed the PCR reads into MiXCR, producing one record per CDR3 protein. The sample includes 30,000 to 40,000 distinct CDR3 sequences, under 20% of them seen just once. This chain joins TRBV10-3 and TRBJ2-7, with D possibly being TRBD1 (6 bases). The TCR originated in a human donor in good health. Some libraries in this study had Jurkat cell RNA spiked in. Input material: naive CD8+ T cells from blood, with Jurkat cell RNA spiked in. Subset indicated: FACS-sorted CD8+CD4-CCR7+CD45RA+ naive T cells. CDR3 in amino acids: CAISESDSHYEQYF. The CDR3 DNA is TGTGCCATCAGTGAGTCGGACAGCCACTACGAGCAGTACTTC.